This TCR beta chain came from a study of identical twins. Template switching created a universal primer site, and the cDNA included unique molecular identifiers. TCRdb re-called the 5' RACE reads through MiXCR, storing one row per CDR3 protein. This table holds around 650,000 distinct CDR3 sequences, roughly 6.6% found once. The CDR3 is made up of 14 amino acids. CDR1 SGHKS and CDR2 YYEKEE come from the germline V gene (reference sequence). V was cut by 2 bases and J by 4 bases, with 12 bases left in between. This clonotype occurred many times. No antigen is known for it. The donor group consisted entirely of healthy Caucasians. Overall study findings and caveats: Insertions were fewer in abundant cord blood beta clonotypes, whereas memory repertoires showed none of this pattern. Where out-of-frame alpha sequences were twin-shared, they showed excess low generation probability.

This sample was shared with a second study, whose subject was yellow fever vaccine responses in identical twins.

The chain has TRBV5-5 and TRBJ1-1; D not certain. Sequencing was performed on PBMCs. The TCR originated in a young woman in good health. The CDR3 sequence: CASSLHRVATEAFF. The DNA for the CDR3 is TGTGCCAGCAGCTTACACCGGGTGGCCACTGAAGCTTTCTTT.